Sequencing of this TCR beta chain was carried out in a study of T cell responses to AZD1222 COVID-19 vaccine. Overall study findings and caveats: When two AZD1222 doses had been given, Spike-specific TCR breadth and depth rose.

This clone was seen only a few times. Antigen: not known. Germline values: CDR1 SGHDN, CDR2 FVKESK. The CDR3 runs 14 residues. V lost 2 bases to trimming and J lost 7 bases, with 14 bases between them. This table comes from immunoSEQ multiplex PCR, and its TCRdb copy is limited to in-frame clones, with some not included. The sample consists of 73,000 or so clones, 75% to 85% of them appearing once. The genes are TRBV14 and TRBJ2-5, with a possible D match to TRBD2 (5 bases). The sequenced sample was peripheral blood, obtained on day 0 of AZD1222 vaccination. The clonotype comes from an adult in good health. The CDR3 region has the DNA TGTGCCAGCAGCCAATTTGAGGGCGCGGGGACCCAGTACTTC. This encodes CASSQFEGAGTQYF.